A selection of T cell receptor beta chains follows, all from one sample in a study of blood T cell repertoires in COVID-19. Profiled with immunoSEQ multiplex PCR; TCRdb holds only in-frame clones, not every one. The sample shows roughly 160,000 clones, about 83% of them seen only once. What was sequenced was peripheral blood. All receptors come from a woman older than 75 with COVID-19, enrolled during active disease. Both conserved end residues are part of each CDR3. The D gene is left open where the match is weak. Clone size is given for some rows only: seen once, a few or many times, or a class if the clone is expanded.

few TRBJ2-2 TRBV5-1 . CASSLWGPNTGELFF TGCGCCAGCAGCTTGTGGGGGCCAAACACCGGGGAGCTGTTTTTT
. TRBJ1-1 TRBV12-3/TRBV12-4 TRBD1 CASSRTGGTEAFF TGTGCCAGCAGCCGGACAGGGGGCACTGAAGCTTTCTTT
. TRBJ1-5 TRBV19 TRBD1 CASTHRGSNQPQHF TGTGCCAGTACCCACAGGGGGAGCAATCAGCCCCAGCATTTT
. TRBJ2-3 TRBV5-4 TRBD2 CASSPLAETTDTQYF TGTGCCAGCAGCCCCCTAGCGGAGACCACAGATACGCAGTATTTT
. TRBJ2-7 TRBV18 . CASSPLASQHEQYF TGTGCCAGCTCACCTCTAGCGTCACAGCACGAGCAGTACTTC
. TRBJ1-2 TRBV11-2 TRBD1 CASSLDLRQGAFRNYGYTF TGTGCCAGCAGCTTAGACTTGAGACAGGGGGCGTTCAGGAACTATGGCTACACCTTC
. TRBJ2-7 TRBV4-3 . CASSQVRGHEQYF TGCGCCAGCAGCCAAGTACGCGGGCACGAGCAGTACTTC
few TRBJ2-1 TRBV4-1 TRBD2 CASSARWPSGVLYNEQFF TGCGCCAGCAGCGCAAGGTGGCCTAGCGGGGTACTATACAATGAGCAGTTCTTC
. TRBJ1-2 TRBV6-5 . CASSAGRNYGYTF TGTGCCAGCAGCGCGGGACGGAACTATGGCTACACCTTC
. TRBJ2-5 TRBV7-2 TRBD2 CASSLARASGGGETQYF TGTGCCAGCAGCTTAGCGCGGGCTAGCGGGGGCGGAGAGACCCAGTACTTC
. TRBJ1-1 TRBV5-1 TRBD1 CASSLVGQGNTEAFF TGCGCCAGCAGCTTGGTTGGACAGGGGAACACTGAAGCTTTCTTT
. TRBJ1-1 TRBV7-3 TRBD1 CASSYRGNTEAFF TGTGCCAGCAGCTACAGGGGGAACACTGAAGCTTTCTTT
. TRBJ1-2 TRBV18 TRBD1 CASSPAGGTGEYGYTF TGTGCCAGCTCACCAGCCGGGGGGACAGGGGAATATGGCTACACCTTC
. TRBJ2-4 TRBV21-1 . CANLDRGRGIGFLNKNIQYF TGTGCCAACCTAGACAGGGGGCGCGGGATCGGTTTTTTGAACAAAAACATTCAGTACTTC
few TRBJ2-2 TRBV3-1/TRBV3-2 TRBD1 CASSFQGDTGELFF TGTGCCAGCAGTTTCCAGGGGGACACCGGGGAGCTGTTTTTT
once TRBJ2-1 TRBV5-5 . CASSLEPGSNEQFF TGTGCCAGCAGCTTGGAGCCGGGTTCTAATGAGCAGTTCTTC
. TRBJ2-7 TRBV11-2 . CASSETSKEQYF TGTGCCAGCAGCGAGACTAGTAAGGAGCAGTACTTC
. TRBJ2-5 TRBV29-1 TRBD1 CSVAGRQGFQETQYF TGCAGCGTTGCGGGGCGACAGGGATTCCAAGAGACCCAGTACTTC
. TRBJ2-5 TRBV2 . CASSLQRRETQYF TGTGCCAGCAGCCTCCAGCGGCGAGAGACCCAGTACTTC
. TRBJ2-5 TRBV7-9 . CASGGNQETQYF TGTGCCAGTGGGGGGAACCAAGAGACCCAGTACTTC
. TRBJ1-2 TRBV15 TRBD1 CATSRRRDRGSYGYTF TGTGCCACCAGCAGACGACGGGACAGGGGAAGCTATGGCTACACCTTC
. TRBJ1-4 TRBV9 . CASSSDSTTNEKLFF TGTGCCAGCAGCTCGGACTCAACAACTAATGAAAAACTGTTTTTT
. TRBJ1-1 TRBV7-2 . CASSLARGTEAFF TGTGCCAGCAGCTTAGCCCGGGGCACTGAAGCTTTCTTT
once TRBJ2-2 TRBV19 TRBD2 CASSPAAGLRTGELFF TGTGCCAGTAGTCCCGCCGCGGGACTACGCACCGGGGAGCTGTTTTTT
once TRBJ1-1 TRBV6-5 TRBD1 CASSYSGTGATEAFF TGTGCCAGCAGTTACTCAGGGACAGGGGCAACTGAAGCTTTCTTT
. TRBJ2-2 TRBV19 TRBD2 CASSKGLAANTGELFF TGTGCCAGTAGTAAGGGGCTAGCGGCGAACACCGGGGAGCTGTTTTTT
. TRBJ2-7 TRBV7-9 . CASSSLALGEQYF TGTGCCAGCAGCTCTCTAGCGCTAGGGGAGCAGTACTTC
. TRBJ2-5 TRBV18 TRBD1 CASSPPTGTETQYF TGTGCCAGCTCACCACCGACAGGGACAGAGACCCAGTACTTC
. TRBJ1-2 TRBV5-1 . CASSLYPGGSSYGYTF TGCGCCAGCAGCTTGTATCCCGGAGGTAGTAGCTATGGCTACACCTTC
few TRBJ1-1 TRBV23-1 TRBD1 CASRRCAGGYQEGNTEAFF TGCGCCAGCAGGCGCTGCGCAGGGGGCTATCAGGAGGGGAACACTGAAGCTTTCTTT
once TRBJ2-3 TRBV6-1 TRBD2 CASSEGTSGSRDTQYF TGTGCCAGCAGTGAAGGGACTAGCGGGTCTCGAGATACGCAGTATTTT
once TRBJ2-7 TRBV27 . CASSGVRGLVYEQYF TGTGCCAGCAGCGGGGTGAGGGGGTTGGTCTACGAGCAGTACTTC
. TRBJ2-7 TRBV6-6 . CASRWEYEQYF TGTGCCAGCCGTTGGGAGTACGAGCAGTACTTC
few TRBJ2-1 TRBV11-3 TRBD2 CASSFKRGVPSYNEQFF TGTGCCAGCAGCTTCAAGCGGGGGGTCCCCTCCTACAATGAGCAGTTCTTC
few TRBJ1-3 TRBV3-1/TRBV3-2 TRBD1 CASSPRQGTLGNTIYF TGTGCCAGCAGCCCACGACAGGGAACGTTAGGGAACACCATATATTTT
. TRBJ2-2 TRBV19 TRBD2 CASSGGTRVPGELFF TGTGCCAGTAGTGGCGGGACTAGGGTGCCCGGGGAGCTGTTTTTT
. TRBJ2-7 TRBV19 . CATRDTSSYEQYF TGTGCCACCCGGGACACTAGCTCCTACGAGCAGTACTTC
. TRBJ1-2 TRBV6-4 TRBD1 CASSERTGYGYTF TGTGCCAGCAGTGAACGGACAGGGTATGGCTACACCTTC
. TRBJ2-5 TRBV10-3 TRBD2 CAISELGTGGETQYF TGTGCCATCAGTGAGTTAGGGACGGGAGGAGAGACCCAGTACTTC
. TRBJ2-3 TRBV29-1 . CSAHGASDTQYF TGCAGCGCCCATGGAGCTTCAGATACGCAGTATTTT
. TRBJ2-5 TRBV7-6 . CASSLVGGKETQYF TGTGCCAGCAGCTTAGTTGGAGGGAAAGAGACCCAGTACTTC
. TRBJ2-3 TRBV18 . CASSPFQTGPLSTDTQYF TGTGCCAGCTCACCTTTTCAAACGGGTCCTCTTAGCACAGATACGCAGTATTTT
few TRBJ2-1 TRBV4-1 . CASSSRDTTYNEQFF TGCGCCAGCAGCTCCCGGGACACGACCTACAATGAGCAGTTCTTC
. TRBJ1-4 TRBV7-9 . CASSLGGRYNEKLFF TGTGCCAGCAGCTTAGGTGGCAGATATAATGAAAAACTGTTTTTT
. TRBJ1-3 TRBV6-5 . CASSAGNTIYF TGTGCCAGCTCGGCTGGAAACACCATATATTTT
. TRBJ2-1 TRBV23-1 . CASSQSAGDEQFF TGCGCCAGCAGTCAATCTGCCGGGGATGAGCAGTTCTTC
. TRBJ1-5 TRBV19 . CASWEVGQPQHF TGTGCCAGTTGGGAGGTTGGTCAGCCCCAGCATTTT
. TRBJ1-3 TRBV7-9 . CASSRPVGLRGGNTIYF TGTGCCAGCAGCAGACCAGTGGGGCTTCGAGGTGGAAACACCATATATTTT